This TCR beta chain was identified in a study of blood T cell repertoires in COVID-19. Repertoires were generated with immunoSEQ multiplex PCR, while TCRdb's copy carries only in-frame clones and drops some. Counted here are about 270,000 clones, 82% occurring once; the ten biggest clones make up about 3%. Looked up from germline, CDR1 is MNHEY and CDR2 is SVGEGT. Trimming removed 0 bases from V and 7 bases from J, with 12 bases in between. The CDR3 has 15 amino acids. The TCR comes from a woman aged 18 to 35 with acute or convalescent COVID-19. J is TRBJ2-2 and V is TRBV6-2 or TRBV6-3; D possibly corresponds to TRBD2 (6 bases). Sample: peripheral blood. The CDR3 DNA reads as TGTGCCAGCAGTTACTCGACTTGGGGGGACGGGGAGCTGTTTTTT. It codes for CASSYSTWGDGELFF.